These 27 T cell receptor beta chains were all obtained from the same sample, sequenced in a study of T cells in Graves' hyperthyroidism and ophthalmopathy. Amplified regions were TCR beta CDR3 sequences from RNA transcripts. The TCR CDR3 was amplified in a first-round RT-PCR using the HTBI primer set. TCRdb ran MiXCR on the multiplex PCR reads and lists one entry per CDR3 protein. Among 600,000 or so distinct CDR3 sequences listed, 15% to 20% were seen once. Sequences were obtained from blood. These TCRs come from a woman in her twenties or thirties with Graves' hyperthyroidism.

The gene calls are TRBV4-3 and TRBJ2-7; maybe TRBD2 (5 bases). CDR1 LGHNA and CDR2 YSLEER come from the germline V gene. Trimming cost V 0 bases and J 4 bases, with 13 bases left between them. This CDR3 spans 15 amino acids. CDR3: CASSQDLRVGYEQYF. The CDR3 DNA is TGCGCCAGCAGCCAAGATCTGAGGGTGGGTTACGAGCAGTACTTC.

At least ten counts were recorded for this clonotype. CDR3 amino acids: CASSLGPLSYEQYF. CDR3 nucleotide sequence: TGTGCCAGCAGCTTGGGACCACTATCCTACGAGCAGTACTTC. This chain connects TRBV5-6 to TRBJ2-7; no firm D call. There are 14 residues in the CDR3. V was cut by 0 bases and J by 1 base, with 8 bases left in between. The germline V gene has CDR1 SGHDT and CDR2 YYEEEE.

V is TRBV13 and J is TRBJ2-7; 9 bases map to TRBD1. The V and J ends lost 7 bases and 5 bases, in that order; junction bases with no gene match: 9. This CDR3 comprises 14 residues. Germline CDR1 reads PRHDT; CDR2 reads FYEKMQ (reference sequence). Here the CDR3 DNA reads TGTGCCAGCACCCCCGGGACAGGGCTCAACGAGCAGTACTTC. This encodes CASTPGTGLNEQYF.

This clonotype was observed many times. V and J are TRBV5-1 and TRBJ2-3; D might be TRBD2 (5 bases). Trimming pared 4 bases from V and 4 bases from J, leaving 13 bases between. The CDR3 is 14 amino acids. Germline assignment: CDR1 SGHRS and CDR2 YFSETQ. This CDR3 reads CASSTGEFSDTQYF. The CDR3 DNA is TGCGCCAGCAGCACCGGGGAGTTTTCAGATACGCAGTATTTT. Complete variable domain (other parts from reference TRBV5-1 and TRBJ2-3): KAGVTQTPRYLIKTRGQQVTLSCSPISGHRSVSWYQQTPGQGLQFLFEYFSETQRNKGNFPGRFSGRQFSNSRSEMNVSTLELGDSALYLCASSTGEFSDTQYFGPGTRLTVL.

This clonotype has only a few counts. The rearrangement joins TRBV13 to TRBJ2-7; no firm D call. The CDR3 sequence is 14 residues long. Trimming took off 0 bases at V and 6 bases at J, with 12 bases between the two ends. Germline-derived CDR1 and CDR2 are PRHDT and FYEKMQ (reference sequence). CDR3 coding DNA: TGTGCCAGCAGCTTAGGCACCAGTAGTGCCGAGCAGTACTTC. Protein sequence: CASSLGTSSAEQYF.

The chain couples TRBV5-1 to TRBJ2-1; D ambiguous. The V and J ends lost 5 bases and 8 bases respectively, with 11 bases between them. Germline CDR1 is SGHRS and CDR2 is YFSETQ. The CDR3 spans 12 residues. The CDR3 protein is CASSRNWDEQFF. In nucleotides, the CDR3 is TGCGCCAGCAGTCGTAATTGGGATGAGCAGTTCTTC.

This clonotype occurred many times. CDR3: CASSGGHLSGEAFF. In DNA form, the CDR3 reads TGTGCCAGCAGTGGGGGACATCTCTCAGGTGAAGCTTTCTTT. The chain is built from TRBV6-1 and TRBJ1-1; perhaps TRBD1 as D (6 bases). Looked up from germline, CDR1 is MNHNS and CDR2 is SASEGT. With 4 bases removed from V and 7 bases from J, the gap between germline ends came to 16 bases. The CDR3 loop spans 14 amino acids.

This clonotype has ten or more counts. V gene TRBV7-3 combines with J gene TRBJ2-7, with D possibly being TRBD2 (6 bases). CDR3 length: 14 amino acids. Germline CDR1 is SGHTA and CDR2 is FQGTGA. The germline V and J ends were trimmed by 0 bases and 4 bases, with 10 bases remaining between them. DNA for the CDR3: TGTGCCAGCAGCTTAACCGGGAGCGGTTACGAGCAGTACTTC. Amino acids: CASSLTGSGYEQYF.

Many counts were recorded for this clonotype. The rearrangement uses TRBV28 and TRBJ2-1; weak D call: TRBD2 (6 bases). V was pared by 6 bases and J by 5 bases, with 11 bases between. The CDR3 runs to 13 residues. Per the germline V gene, CDR1 is MDHEN and CDR2 is SYDVKM. The CDR3 DNA reads TGTGCCAGCAGCCACGCGGGAAACAATGAGCAGTTCTTC. Translating it yields CASSHAGNNEQFF. Drawing the rest from reference TRBV28 and TRBJ2-1, the complete variable domain is DVKVTQSSRYLVKRTGEKVFLECVQDMDHENMFWYRQDPGLGLRLIYFSYDVKMKEKGDIPEGYSVSREKKERFSLILESASTNQTSMYLCASSHAGNNEQFFGPGTRLTVL.

This clonotype was recorded many times. The chain joins TRBV7-8 to TRBJ1-1; possibly TRBD1 for D (5 bases). The CDR3 has 14 residues. The V gene lost 5 bases and the J gene lost 3 bases, with 13 bases spanning the gap. Germline V gene data show CDR1 as SGHVS and CDR2 as FQNEAQ. CDR3 coding DNA: TGTGCCAGCAGCCCCCGACAGAGCTACACTGAAGCTTTCTTT. Encoded protein: CASSPRQSYTEAFF.

This clonotype was seen at least ten times. This chain uses TRBV12-3 or TRBV12-4 with TRBJ2-7; D is undetermined. Trimming shortened V by 5 bases and J by 2 bases, and 7 bases separated the two germline ends. CDR3 length: 12 amino acids. The CDR3 region is CASSISAYEQYF. The CDR3 DNA follows: TGTGCCAGCAGTATAAGCGCCTACGAGCAGTACTTC.

The chain carries TRBV4-1 and TRBJ2-2, with 12 bases lining up with TRBD2. Germline trimming cut 1 base from V and 6 bases from J; bases unmatched to any gene: 9. CDR3 length: 18 residues. Germline assignment: CDR1 MGHRA and CDR2 YSYEKL. The CDR3 loop is CASSQGPLAGGPSGELFF. The CDR3 DNA sequence: TGCGCCAGCAGCCAAGGACCCCTAGCGGGAGGGCCTTCCGGGGAGCTGTTTTTT.

This clonotype was observed a handful of times. The chain combines TRBV12-3 or TRBV12-4 with TRBJ1-2, with no clear D. This CDR3 comprises 11 residues. V was shortened by 5 bases and J by 9 bases, with 10 bases between the two germline ends. In DNA form, the CDR3 reads TGTGCCAGCAGTCGGCGGTATAGCTACACCTTC. Amino acid sequence: CASSRRYSYTF.

The chain joins TRBV7-9 to TRBJ2-5; D remains unclear. V was trimmed by 5 bases and J by 5 bases, leaving 12 bases between them. The CDR3 length is 13 residues. The germline V gene has CDR1 SEHNR and CDR2 FQNEAQ (reference sequence). In nucleotides, the CDR3 is TGTGCCAGCAGCCACACCGGGTTGGAGACCCAGTACTTC. Translation: CASSHTGLETQYF.

This clonotype was found many times. The chain links TRBV11-1 to TRBJ2-2; a weak D match, TRBD2 (6 bases). The ends were cut back, 1 base at V and 5 bases at J, with 11 bases in the middle. Germline V gene data show CDR1 as SGHAT and CDR2 as FQDESV (reference sequence). The CDR3 has 15 amino acids. DNA of the CDR3: TGTGCCAGCAGCTTAGGGACTATTTTAACCGGGGAGCTGTTTTTT. Translated, it gives CASSLGTILTGELFF.

This clonotype was recorded at least ten times. This rearrangement joins TRBV5-1 to TRBJ2-2; D is unclear. V was pared by 0 bases and J by 8 bases, with 11 bases between. This CDR3 has 14 residues. Germline V CDR1 and CDR2: SGHRS, YFSETQ. In DNA form, the CDR3 reads TGCGCCAGCAGCTTGGACGTGTCCTCGGGGGAGCTGTTTTTT. It is translated as CASSLDVSSGELFF.

At least ten counts were recorded for this clonotype. The V gene is TRBV27, the J gene TRBJ2-1, with 11 bases that match TRBD1. The CDR3 contains 15 residues. Per germline, CDR1 MNHEY and CDR2 SMNVEV (reference sequence). Trimming removed 5 bases from V and 2 bases from J; junction bases left unmatched: 2. CDR3 residues: CASSQGQGAYNEQFF. CDR3 in DNA: TGTGCCAGCAGTCAGGGACAGGGGGCCTACAATGAGCAGTTCTTC.

At least ten counts were recorded for this clonotype. The chain is built from TRBV7-9 and TRBJ2-1, with TRBD2 matching 10 bases. J was trimmed by 8 bases and V by 1 base; bases with no gene match: 5. The CDR3 consists of 15 residues. Germline lookup yields CDR1 SEHNR and CDR2 FQNEAQ (reference sequence). The CDR3 DNA is TGTGCCAGCAGCTTAGGGTACAGCGGGAGGGATGAGCAGTTCTTC. Residues: CASSLGYSGRDEQFF. The full variable domain, in which reference TRBV7-9 and TRBJ2-1 provide the parts outside the CDR3, is DTGVSQNPRHKITKRGQNVTFRCDPISEHNRLYWYRQTLGQGPEFLTYFQNEAQLEKSRLLSDRFSAERPKGSFSTLEIQRTEQGDSAMYLCASSLGYSGRDEQFFGPGTRLTVL.

The chain joins TRBV11-2 to TRBJ2-7, with a weak D call TRBD1 (7 bases). Looked up from germline, CDR1 is SGHAT and CDR2 is FQNNGV. The CDR3 covers 16 residues. V was pared by 3 bases and J by 0 bases, with 15 bases between. In nucleotides, the CDR3 is TGTGCCAGCAGCTTTTATTCAGGGGGGAACTCCTACGAGCAGTACTTC. Residues: CASSFYSGGNSYEQYF.

This clonotype has a count of ten or more. The chain couples TRBV7-2 to TRBJ2-3; the match to TRBD2 covers 7 bases. Germline CDR1 and CDR2: SGHTA and FQGNSA. This CDR3 contains 17 residues. Trimming at V came to 2 bases and at J to 0 bases, leaving 8 bases not matched to a gene. CDR3 sequence (DNA): TGTGCCAGCAGCTTATGGTTGAGCGGGGTGAGCACAGATACGCAGTATTTT. As protein: CASSLWLSGVSTDTQYF.

The chain links TRBV7-2 to TRBJ2-7, with 7 bases aligning to TRBD2. V shed 3 bases, J shed 3 bases, and the junction held 8 bases outside the gene matches. Germline V lookup: CDR1 SGHTA, CDR2 FQGNSA. The CDR3 covers 15 residues. CDR3 region: CASSFGGDLIYEQYF. The CDR3 nucleotides are TGTGCCAGCAGCTTTGGGGGGGACCTTATCTACGAGCAGTACTTC.

This clonotype showed up just a few times. This chain joins TRBV10-3 and TRBJ1-6; D might be TRBD1 (6 bases). The germline CDR1 and CDR2 sequences are ENHRY and SYGVKD. CDR3 length: 15 residues. Trimming stripped 0 bases from V and 7 bases from J, with 10 bases between. The CDR3 bases are TGTGCCATCAGTGAGTCGCTAGGACAGAATTCACCCCTCCACTTT. Translated, it gives CAISESLGQNSPLHF.

The chain joins TRBV4-1 to TRBJ2-5; D not certain. The assigned J gene may be wrong: the sequence end matches TRBJ2-1 better. This CDR3 comprises 12 residues. Per the germline V gene, CDR1 is MGHRA and CDR2 is YSYEKL. The DNA for the CDR3 is TGCGCCAGCAGCCAAGTAGTACAGACCCAGTTCTTC. As protein: CASSQVVQTQFF.

Many counts were recorded for this clonotype. The gene calls are TRBV12-3 or TRBV12-4 and TRBJ2-1, with D tentatively TRBD1 (5 bases). This CDR3 is built from 13 residues. V was clipped by 5 bases and J by 6 bases, with 11 bases between them. CDR3 sequence: CASSKDTVNEQFF. CDR3 DNA sequence: TGTGCCAGCAGTAAGGACACAGTCAATGAGCAGTTCTTC.

At least ten counts were recorded for this clonotype. V is TRBV7-9 and J is TRBJ2-1, with no clear D. V lost 5 bases, J lost 5 bases, and 10 bases lay in between. CDR1 is SEHNR and CDR2 is FQNEAQ in the germline V gene (reference sequence). The length of the CDR3 is 13 residues. CDR3 amino acids: CASSLYPNNEQFF. The CDR3 DNA sequence: TGTGCCAGCAGCCTTTACCCGAACAATGAGCAGTTCTTC. The complete variable domain, with remaining parts taken from reference TRBV7-9 and TRBJ2-1, reads DTGVSQNPRHKITKRGQNVTFRCDPISEHNRLYWYRQTLGQGPEFLTYFQNEAQLEKSRLLSDRFSAERPKGSFSTLEIQRTEQGDSAMYLCASSLYPNNEQFFGPGTRLTVL.

This clonotype has a count of ten or more. CDR3 sequence: CASSGTSGRGYEQYF. The CDR3 region has the DNA TGTGCCAGCAGTGGAACTAGCGGGAGAGGCTACGAGCAGTACTTC. The chain recombines TRBV6-1 with TRBJ2-7, with TRBD2 matching 11 bases. The ends lost 4 bases at V and 3 bases at J; junction bases unmatched: 5. This CDR3 has 15 amino acids. Germline CDR1 reads MNHNS; CDR2 reads SASEGT.

This clonotype was counted many times. V is TRBV7-8 and J is TRBJ2-3, with D maybe TRBD2 (6 bases). Trimming took off 1 base at V and 5 bases at J, with 16 bases between the two ends. The CDR3 contains 16 residues. CDR1 is SGHVS and CDR2 is FQNEAQ in the germline V gene. CDR3 residues: CASSLGRDSPLDTQYF. CDR3 bases: TGTGCCAGCAGCTTAGGACGGGACTCTCCTTTAGATACGCAGTATTTT. Looking up the rest from reference TRBV7-8 and TRBJ2-3 gives the full variable domain: GAGVSQSPRYKVAKRGQDVALRCDPISGHVSLFWYQQALGQGPEFLTYFQNEAQLDKSGLPSDRFFAERPEGSVSTLKIQRTQQEDSAVYLCASSLGRDSPLDTQYFGPGTRLTVL.